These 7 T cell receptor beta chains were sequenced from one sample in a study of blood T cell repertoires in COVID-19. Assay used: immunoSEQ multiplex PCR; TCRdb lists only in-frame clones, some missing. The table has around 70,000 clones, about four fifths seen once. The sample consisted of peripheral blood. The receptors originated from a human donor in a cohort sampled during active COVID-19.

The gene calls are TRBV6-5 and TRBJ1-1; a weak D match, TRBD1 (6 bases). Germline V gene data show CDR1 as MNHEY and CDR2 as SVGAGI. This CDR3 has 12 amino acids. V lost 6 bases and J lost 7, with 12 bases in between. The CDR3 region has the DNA TGTGCCAGCAGCTCCAGGGGATTTGAAGCTTTCTTT. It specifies CASSSRGFEAFF.

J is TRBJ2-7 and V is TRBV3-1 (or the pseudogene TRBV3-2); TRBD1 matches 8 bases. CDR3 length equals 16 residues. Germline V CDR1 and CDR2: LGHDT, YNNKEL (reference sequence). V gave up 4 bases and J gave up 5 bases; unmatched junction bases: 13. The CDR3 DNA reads TGTGCCAGCAGCCGAGAGGGGAACAGGGGGTCCCACGAGCAGTACTTC. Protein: CASSREGNRGSHEQYF.

The CDR3 sequence: CASSTKTSNQPQHF. The DNA for the CDR3 is TGTGCCAGTAGTACGAAGACTTCCAATCAGCCCCAGCATTTT. The chain combines TRBV19 with TRBJ1-5; no reliable D call. Trimming removed 4 bases from V and 3 bases from J, with 10 bases in between. The germline V gene has CDR1 LNHDA and CDR2 SQIVND (reference sequence). CDR3 length: 14 residues.

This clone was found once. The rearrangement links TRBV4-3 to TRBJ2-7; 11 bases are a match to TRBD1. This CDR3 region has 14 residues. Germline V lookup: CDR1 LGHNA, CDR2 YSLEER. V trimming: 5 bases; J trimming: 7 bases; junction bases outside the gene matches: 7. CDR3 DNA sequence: TGCGCCAGCAGCGCGGGACAGGGGGGTGGTGAGCAGTACTTC. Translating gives CASSAGQGGGEQYF.

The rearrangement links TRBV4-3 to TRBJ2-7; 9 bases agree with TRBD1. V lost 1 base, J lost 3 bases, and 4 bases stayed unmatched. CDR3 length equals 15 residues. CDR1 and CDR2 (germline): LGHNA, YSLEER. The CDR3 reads CASSQAPGQGYEQYF. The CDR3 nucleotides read TGCGCCAGCAGCCAAGCCCCGGGACAGGGCTACGAGCAGTACTTC.

The chain's CDR3 is CASSRGQGNQPQHF. As DNA, the CDR3 is TGTGCCAGTAGTAGAGGACAGGGAAATCAGCCCCAGCATTTT. This sequence joins TRBV19 and TRBJ1-5; 8 positions match TRBD1. With 4 bases clipped from V and 4 bases from J, the junction kept 3 bases outside the gene matches. The germline V gene has CDR1 LNHDA and CDR2 SQIVND (reference sequence). CDR3 size: 14 residues.

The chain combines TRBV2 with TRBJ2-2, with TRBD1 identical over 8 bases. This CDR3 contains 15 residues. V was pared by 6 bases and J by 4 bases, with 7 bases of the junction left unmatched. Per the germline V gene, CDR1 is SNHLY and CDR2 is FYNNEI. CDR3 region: CASRLTGAVTGELFF. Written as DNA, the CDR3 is TGTGCCAGCAGGTTGACAGGGGCGGTCACCGGGGAGCTGTTTTTT.